This T cell receptor (beta chain) was captured by sequencing in a study of identical twins. Whole-study findings and limits: Excess sharing by twins proved weaker in beta out-of-frame sequences.

Germline CDR1 reads SNHLY; CDR2 reads FYNNEI. The CDR3 has 14 residues. Germline trimming cut 6 bases from V and 3 bases from J; bases unmatched to any gene: 4. TCRdb reprocessed the 5' RACE reads with MiXCR, giving one entry per CDR3 protein. The sample consists of approximately 280,000 distinct CDR3 sequences, more than 6.5% of them appearing once. This clonotype was counted only a few times. Its antigen is currently unknown. A further study also used this sample, focusing on yellow fever vaccine responses in identical twins.

Sequencing input: memory (CD45RO+) T cells sorted from blood. The TCR was taken from a woman aged 18-30 years in good health. This chain joins TRBV2 and TRBJ2-2, with 7 bases fitting TRBD2. This CDR3 reads CASRHTSDTGELFF. The DNA for the CDR3 is TGTGCCAGCAGACACACTAGCGACACCGGGGAGCTGTTTTTT. Full variable domain (rest looked up from reference TRBV2 and TRBJ2-2): EPEVTQTPSHQVTQMGQEVILRCVPISNHLYFYWYRQILGQKVEFLVSFYNNEISEKSEIFDDQFSVERPDGSNFTLKIRSTKLEDSAMYFCASRHTSDTGELFFGEGSRLTVL.